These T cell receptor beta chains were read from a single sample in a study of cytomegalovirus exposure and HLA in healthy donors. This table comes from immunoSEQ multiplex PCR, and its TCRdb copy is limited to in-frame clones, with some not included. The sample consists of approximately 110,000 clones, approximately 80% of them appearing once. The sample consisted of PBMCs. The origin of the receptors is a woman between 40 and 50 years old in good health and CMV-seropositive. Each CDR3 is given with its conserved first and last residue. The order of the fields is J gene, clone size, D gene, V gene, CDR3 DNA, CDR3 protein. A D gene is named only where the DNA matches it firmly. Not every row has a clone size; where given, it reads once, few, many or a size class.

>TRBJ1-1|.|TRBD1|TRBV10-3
TGTGCCATCAAAGGACAGGATAACACTGAAGCTTTCTTT
CAIKGQDNTEAFF
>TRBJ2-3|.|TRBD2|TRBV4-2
TGTGCCAGCAGCCAAGATCTGGGTCTAGCGGGAGGTTCTAGCACAGATACGCAGTATTTT
CASSQDLGLAGGSSTDTQYF
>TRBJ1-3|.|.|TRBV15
TGTGCCACCAGCAGGACCGGACAGCCCTACTCTGGAAACACCATATATTTT
CATSRTGQPYSGNTIYF
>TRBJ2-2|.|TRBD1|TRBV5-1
TGCGCCAGCAGCTTTTTGGGGACAGGCTTCGCGAACACCGGGGAGCTGTTTTTT
CASSFLGTGFANTGELFF
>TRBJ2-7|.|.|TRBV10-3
TGTGCCATCAGTGACGAAGGGGGACACTTAAGCGAGCAGTACTTC
CAISDEGGHLSEQYF
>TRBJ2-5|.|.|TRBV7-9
TGTGCCAGCATGGAGAATCCGGGGGAGACCCAGTACTTC
CASMENPGETQYF
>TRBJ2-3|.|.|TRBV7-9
TGTGCCAGCAGCCCGGATGGGGGCGACACAGATACGCAGTATTTT
CASSPDGGDTDTQYF
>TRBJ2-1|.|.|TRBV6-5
TGTGCCAGCAGTTCCTTAGACAATGAGCAGTTCTTC
CASSSLDNEQFF
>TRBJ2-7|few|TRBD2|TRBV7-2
TGTGCCAGCAGCTTAGCTAGCGGGAGTGCCTACGAGCAGTACTTC
CASSLASGSAYEQYF
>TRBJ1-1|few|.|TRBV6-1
TGTGCCAGCAGTGAGCGGGCAGGGGACACTGAAGCTTTCTTT
CASSERAGDTEAFF
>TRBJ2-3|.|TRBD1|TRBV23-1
TGCGCCAGCAGTCCGACAGGGGGGGGTGATACGCAGTATTTT
CASSPTGGGDTQYF
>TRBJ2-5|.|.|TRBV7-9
TGTGCCAGCACCTTGGACTCTCAAGAGACCCAGTACTTC
CASTLDSQETQYF
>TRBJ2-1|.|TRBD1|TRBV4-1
TGCGCCAGCAGCCAAACAGGGGGCAGGACCTACAATGAGCAGTTCTTC
CASSQTGGRTYNEQFF
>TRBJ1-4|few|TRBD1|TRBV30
TGTGCCTGGAGTGTACAGACAGGGACTAATGAAAAACTGTTTTTT
CAWSVQTGTNEKLFF
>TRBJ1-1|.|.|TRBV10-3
TGTGCCATCAGGCGGGGAACTAACACTGAAGCTTTCTTT
CAIRRGTNTEAFF
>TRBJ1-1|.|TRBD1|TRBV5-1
TGCGCCAGCAGCTTAACAGGGGGGGTGACTGAAGCTTTCTTT
CASSLTGGVTEAFF
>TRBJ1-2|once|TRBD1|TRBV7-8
TGTGCCAGCAGCATAGACAGGGATGGCTACACCTTC
CASSIDRDGYTF
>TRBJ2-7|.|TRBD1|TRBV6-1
TGTGCCAGCAGGAGCGGACAGGTCCTTGGGCAGTACTTC
CASRSGQVLGQYF
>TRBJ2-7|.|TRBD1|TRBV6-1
TGTGCCAGCAGTGAAACGGGACAGATTCCCTACGAGCAGTACTTC
CASSETGQIPYEQYF
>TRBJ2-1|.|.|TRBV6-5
TGTGCCAGCAGTCCATCCCGCAGGCAGAACAATGAGCAGTTCTTC
CASSPSRRQNNEQFF
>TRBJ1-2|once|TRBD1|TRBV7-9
TGTGCCAGCAGCCCCTCGGGGCAGGGGGGAGGCTACACCTTC
CASSPSGQGGGYTF
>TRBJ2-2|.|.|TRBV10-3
TGTGCCATCAGTGAAGTAGCACTCACCGGGGAGCTGTTTTTT
CAISEVALTGELFF
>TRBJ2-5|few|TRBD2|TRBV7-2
TGTGCCAGCAGCTTAAACCCAGCGGGGATTGAAGAGACCCAGTACTTC
CASSLNPAGIEETQYF
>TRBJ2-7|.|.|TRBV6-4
TGTGCCAGCAGTGCGGACGAGGGAGGGGGGTACGAGCAGTACTTC
CASSADEGGGYEQYF
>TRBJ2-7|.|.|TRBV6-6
TGTGCCAGCAGTGGGCACAAGGACTCCTACGAGCAGTACTTC
CASSGHKDSYEQYF
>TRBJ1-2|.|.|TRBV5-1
TGCGCCAGCAGCTCCCCCGGCCAGAAAGAAACTACTAACTATGGCTACACCTTC
CASSSPGQKETTNYGYTF
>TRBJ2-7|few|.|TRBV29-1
TGCAGCGTTTCGGACTATTCCAGCTCCTACGAGCAGTACTTC
CSVSDYSSSYEQYF
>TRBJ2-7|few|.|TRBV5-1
TGCGCCAGCAGCTTGAATCCTTTCTCCTACGAGCAGTACTTC
CASSLNPFSYEQYF
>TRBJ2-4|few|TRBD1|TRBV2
TGTGCCAGCAGTGCGAATGAGGGGGCAGCCAAAAACATTCAGTACTTC
CASSANEGAAKNIQYF
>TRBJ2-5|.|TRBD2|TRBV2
TGTGCCAGCCAGCGGGAGGAAGAGACCCAGTACTTC
CASQREEETQYF
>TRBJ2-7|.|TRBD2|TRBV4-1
TGCGCCAGCAGCCATCCTATAGCGGGAGTGGGGGAGCAGTACTTC
CASSHPIAGVGEQYF
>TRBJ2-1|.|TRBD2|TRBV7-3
TGTGCCAGCAGCCCGGGGGGAGGGCTCTATGAGCAGTTCTTC
CASSPGGGLYEQFF
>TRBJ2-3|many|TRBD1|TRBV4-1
TGCGCCAGCAGCCAAGCAAAAGGGGGACAGGCGGACACAGATACGCAGTATTTT
CASSQAKGGQADTDTQYF
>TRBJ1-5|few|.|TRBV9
TGTGCCAGCAGCGGCGGGGGTATGGCGGGCAATCAGCCCCAGCATTTT
CASSGGGMAGNQPQHF
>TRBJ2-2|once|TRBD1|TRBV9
TGTGCCAGCAGCGTTTCTCCGGGACAGGGAATAGGAGGGGAGCTGTTTTTT
CASSVSPGQGIGGELFF
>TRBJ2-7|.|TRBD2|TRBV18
TGTGCCAGCTCACCATTATCAGGCGGGAGCGGTATGGGCGAGCAGTACTTC
CASSPLSGGSGMGEQYF
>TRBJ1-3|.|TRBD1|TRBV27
TGTGCCAGCAGTTCCCTGACAGGGGTCGGAAACACCATATATTTT
CASSSLTGVGNTIYF
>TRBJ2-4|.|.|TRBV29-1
TGCAGCGTCCTAAAAAACATTCAGTACTTC
CSVLKNIQYF
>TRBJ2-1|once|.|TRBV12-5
TGTGCTAGTGGTTGGGGGCCGGGCGCCCGCGCGAGCAATGAGCAGTTCTTC
CASGWGPGARASNEQFF
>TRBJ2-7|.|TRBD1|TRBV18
TGTGCCAGCTCACCACAAGTAAACAGGGGTAACGAGCAGTACTTC
CASSPQVNRGNEQYF
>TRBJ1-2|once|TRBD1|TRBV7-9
TGTGCCAGCAGCCTAACGGACAGGGAGGGAGGCTACACCTTC
CASSLTDREGGYTF
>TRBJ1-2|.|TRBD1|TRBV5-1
TGCGCCAGCAGCCGGGGGACAGCGAACTATGGCTACACCTTC
CASSRGTANYGYTF
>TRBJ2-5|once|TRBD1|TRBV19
TGTGCCAGTAGTATAAGACCGACAGGGGCGGGACAAGAGACCCAGTACTTC
CASSIRPTGAGQETQYF
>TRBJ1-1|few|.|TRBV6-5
TGTGCCGCAAGGGGATCCCAAACTGAAGCTTTCTTT
CAARGSQTEAFF
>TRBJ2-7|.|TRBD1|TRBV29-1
TGCAGCGTAGGGGACAGCACCTACGAGCAGTACTTC
CSVGDSTYEQYF
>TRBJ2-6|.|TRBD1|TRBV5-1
TGCGCCAGCAGCTTAGCGGACAGGGGGCCCTCTGGGGCCAACGTCCTGACTTTC
CASSLADRGPSGANVLTF
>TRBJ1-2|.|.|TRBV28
TGTGCCAGCAGTTCAGGGCCCAGCAACTATGGCTACACCTTC
CASSSGPSNYGYTF
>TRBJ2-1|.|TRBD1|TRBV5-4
TGTGCCAGCAGCTTGCGACAGGGGGCGTTTAATGAGCAGTTCTTC
CASSLRQGAFNEQFF
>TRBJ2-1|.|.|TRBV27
TGTGCCAGCAGGGACGGACTCAGCTCCTACAATGAGCAGTTCTTC
CASRDGLSSYNEQFF
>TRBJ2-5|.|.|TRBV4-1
TGCGCCAGCAGCCAAAGGCCGGGAGAGACCCAGTACTTC
CASSQRPGETQYF
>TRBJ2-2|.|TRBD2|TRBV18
TGTGCCAGCTCACCCCCACTAGCGGGAGAGGACACCGGGGAGCTGTTTTTT
CASSPPLAGEDTGELFF
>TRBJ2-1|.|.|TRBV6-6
TGTGCCAGCAGTTATGACTCCAATGAGCAGTTCTTC
CASSYDSNEQFF
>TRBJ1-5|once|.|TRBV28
TGTGCCAGCAGTTTAATTGGGGCGGGGGGCAATCAGCCCCAGCATTTT
CASSLIGAGGNQPQHF
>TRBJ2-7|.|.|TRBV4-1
TGCGCCAGCAGCCAGGCTACGACAGGCCAAGGATATTTCTACGAGCAGTACTTC
CASSQATTGQGYFYEQYF
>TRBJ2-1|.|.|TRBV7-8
TGTGCCAGCAGCCCGTCTAGTGGCTACAATGAGCAGTTCTTC
CASSPSSGYNEQFF
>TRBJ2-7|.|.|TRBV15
TGTGCCACCAGCCATGGGAGTTGGGAGCAGTACTTC
CATSHGSWEQYF
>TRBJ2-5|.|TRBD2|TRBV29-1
TGCAGCGCCGGACTAGTTGCCGGGACCCAGTACTTC
CSAGLVAGTQYF
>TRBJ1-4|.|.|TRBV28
TGTGCCAGCAGTTTGAGACAGCTGAATGAAAAACTGTTTTTT
CASSLRQLNEKLFF
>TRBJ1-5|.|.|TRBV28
TGTGCCAGCACCATACTGGGCAATCAGCCCCAGCATTTT
CASTILGNQPQHF